This TCR beta chain was identified during a study of blood T cell dynamics during melanoma immunotherapy. The wider study: Patients with metastatic melanoma got pembrolizumab or nivolumab-ipilimumab as first-line care.

DNA loading was fixed at around 0.35 ug for all bulk PBMC samples. The method was immunoSEQ multiplex PCR; TCRdb's version includes in-frame clones alone and lacks a portion of them. Here the sample spans some 9,300 clones, about 87% being singletons. General study results and limits: Whether repertoire-driving clones were melanoma-specific could not be determined.

A note on this clone: Its specificity is not known.

The time point is: pre-treatment baseline. Patients had no prior systemic cancer treatment, immunosuppressants or other active cancers. The clonotype comes from a human donor with melanoma. Sequenced here: blood, sampled from a patient treated with checkpoint blockade.

CDR3 nucleotides: TGCGCCACCCGGACAGGGGGCACGAACACTGAAGCTTTCTTT. Translated: CATRTGGTNTEAFF. J is TRBJ1-1 and V is TRBV5-1; 11 positions match TRBD1. From germline, CDR1 is SGHRS and CDR2 YFSETQ. The junction had 5 bases not matched to a gene; V was cut back by 9 bases and J by 1 base. This CDR3 comprises 14 residues.